This note documents a single T cell receptor beta chain sequence. The antigen remains unidentified. The data are from a study of human T cells and chemical hapten exposure. The study, taken as a whole, reports: The formation of large CDR3 similarity clusters by expanded TCRs significantly exceeded that of controls.

The CDR3 extends over 14 amino acids. V was pared by 8 bases and J by 9 bases, with 17 bases between. Looked up from germline, CDR1 is SGHAT and CDR2 is FQNNGV. Authors' methods: Sample TCR totals centred on a median of around 92,000, ranging about 20,000 to 690,600. TCRdb re-analysed the RACE reads in MiXCR, keeping a single row per CDR3 protein. The V and J calls, along with clone size, are taken from TCRdb and not from the paper's own processing. This table holds roughly 52,000 distinct CDR3 sequences, just under 10% found once. Described time point: patch test 2, 6 weeks after DPC sensitization. The treatment denotes: therapeutic diphenylcyclopropenone sensitization with weekly scalp DPC. Patch tests were applied only after blood draws.

The TCR sequence derives from a woman in her 50s with alopecia areata. Some clones in this sample may be carry-over from other donors' samples. The chain recombines TRBV11-2 with TRBJ1-6; D is ambiguous. The sequencing used whole blood, collected in connection with sensitization to the hapten diphenylcyclopropenone (DPC). Here the CDR3 reads CASASMAGPSPLHF. The CDR3 DNA is TGTGCCAGCGCCTCAATGGCTGGGCCTTCACCCCTCCACTTT. The complete variable domain, with remaining parts taken from reference TRBV11-2 and TRBJ1-6, reads EAGVAQSPRYKIIEKRQSVAFWCNPISGHATLYWYQQILGQGPKLLIQFQNNGVVDDSQLPKDRFSAERLKGVDSTLKIQPAKLEDSAVYLCASASMAGPSPLHFGNGTRLTVT.